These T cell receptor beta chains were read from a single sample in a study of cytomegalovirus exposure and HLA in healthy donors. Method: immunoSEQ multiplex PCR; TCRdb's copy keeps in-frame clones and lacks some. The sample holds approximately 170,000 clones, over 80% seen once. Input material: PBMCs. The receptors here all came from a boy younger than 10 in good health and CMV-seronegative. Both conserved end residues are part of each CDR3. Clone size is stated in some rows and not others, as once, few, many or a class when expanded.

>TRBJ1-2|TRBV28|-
CASRPGIPKGYTF
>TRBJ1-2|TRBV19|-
CASSIKAGGGRGYTF
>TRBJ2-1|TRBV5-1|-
CASGAELSYNEQFF
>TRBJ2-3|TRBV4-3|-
CASSQGGQGVTDTQYF
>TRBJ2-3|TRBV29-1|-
CSVGALYSTDTQYF
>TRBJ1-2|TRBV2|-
CASSEGEAGGSKGYTF
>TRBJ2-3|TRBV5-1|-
CASSLRLAGTSTDTQYF
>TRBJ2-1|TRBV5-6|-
CASSFGGSGRDNEQFF
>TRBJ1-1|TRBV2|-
CASSPQGNTEAFF
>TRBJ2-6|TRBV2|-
CASSVRGMTGANVLTF
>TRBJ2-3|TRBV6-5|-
CASSPPGDTQYF
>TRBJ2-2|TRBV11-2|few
CASRRGLAETGELFF
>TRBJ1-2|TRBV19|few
CASSRYLASNYGYTF
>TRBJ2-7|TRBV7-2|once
CASSLSLASSGYEQYF
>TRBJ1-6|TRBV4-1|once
CASSMGLGTGGRSPLHF
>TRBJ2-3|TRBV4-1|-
CASSVTLARTDTQYF
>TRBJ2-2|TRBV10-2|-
CASSEIGPLNTGELFF
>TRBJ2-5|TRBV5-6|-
CASSSSGGETQYF
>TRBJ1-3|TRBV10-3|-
CAISESRGPSGNTIYF
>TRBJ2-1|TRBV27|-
CASRGLAGGHYNEQFF
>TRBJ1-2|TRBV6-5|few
CASSSLRTGVYGYTF
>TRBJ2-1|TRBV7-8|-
CASSLVQRENNEQFF
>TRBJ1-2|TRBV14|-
CASSPRASDGYTF
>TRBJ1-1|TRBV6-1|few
CASSMDIMNTEAFF
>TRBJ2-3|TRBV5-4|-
CASSPLGRGGVTDTQYF
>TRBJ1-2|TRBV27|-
CASKLREGSGYTF
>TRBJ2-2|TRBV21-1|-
CASSKGATGVDTGELFF
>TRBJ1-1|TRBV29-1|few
CSVGGLVNTEAFF
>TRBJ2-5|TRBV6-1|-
CASSELRLAGGLETQYF
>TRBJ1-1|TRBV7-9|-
CASSLGAETEAFF
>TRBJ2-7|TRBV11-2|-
CASSSIMGQTYEQYF
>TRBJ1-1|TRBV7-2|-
CASSLDSSGTEAFF